A selection of T cell receptor beta chains follows, all from one sample in a study of T-cell reconstitution after alpha-beta-depleted transplantation in children. TCRdb used MiXCR to reprocess the PCR reads, holding one entry per CDR3 protein. Of under 300,000 distinct CDR3 sequences in the sample, 9.7% were seen once. The input for sequencing was PBMCs from the stem cell graft donor, taken from the stem cell graft. Every receptor here comes from a human donor who donated a stem cell graft to a child with SCID. The CDR3 runs from the conserved cysteine through the conserved F or W. A D gene is named only where the DNA matches it firmly. Only some rows state a clone size, as once, few, many or a class for expanded clones.

d_gene: -
len: 14
j_gene: TRBJ1-5
abundance: many
v_gene: TRBV28
CDR3aa: CASSLSPVERPQHF
CDR3nt: TGTGCCAGCAGTTTAAGCCCCGTTGAACGGCCCCAGCATTTT

d_gene: TRBD1
len: 14
j_gene: TRBJ2-5
abundance: -
v_gene: TRBV30
CDR3aa: CAWSPGTGQETQYF
CDR3nt: TGTGCCTGGAGCCCCGGGACAGGTCAAGAGACCCAGTACTTC

d_gene: TRBD1
len: 16
j_gene: TRBJ2-2
abundance: many
v_gene: TRBV12-3/TRBV12-4
CDR3aa: CASSWDRGRNTGELFF
CDR3nt: TGTGCCAGCAGTTGGGACAGGGGGCGGAACACCGGGGAGCTGTTTTTT

d_gene: -
len: 13
j_gene: TRBJ2-7
abundance: many
v_gene: TRBV6-6
CDR3aa: CASSYQDKDEQYF
CDR3nt: TGTGCCAGCAGTTACCAAGACAAAGACGAGCAGTACTTC

d_gene: -
len: 16
j_gene: TRBJ2-1
abundance: -
v_gene: TRBV20-1
CDR3aa: CSARDREGTRNNEQFF
CDR3nt: TGCAGTGCTAGAGATCGAGAGGGTACAAGGAACAATGAGCAGTTCTTC

d_gene: TRBD1
len: 17
j_gene: TRBJ1-2
abundance: many
v_gene: TRBV7-9
CDR3aa: CASSPYSSDRAVRIYTF
CDR3nt: TGTGCCAGCAGCCCTTACAGTTCGGACAGGGCGGTGAGGATCTACACCTTC

d_gene: -
len: 11
j_gene: TRBJ2-3
abundance: -
v_gene: TRBV5-5
CDR3aa: CPSSYGGTQYF
CDR3nt: TGTCCCAGCAGCTATGGGGGTACGCAGTATTTT

d_gene: TRBD1
len: 16
j_gene: TRBJ1-1
abundance: many
v_gene: TRBV5-1
CDR3aa: CASSGSSTGGVRVAFF
CDR3nt: TGCGCCAGCAGCGGCAGCTCAACAGGGGGCGTAAGGGTAGCTTTCTTT

d_gene: -
len: 15
j_gene: TRBJ2-5
abundance: -
v_gene: TRBV12-3/TRBV12-4
CDR3aa: CASCLRPGDQETQYF
CDR3nt: TGTGCCAGCTGTTTAAGGCCTGGGGACCAAGAGACCCAGTACTTC

d_gene: -
len: 12
j_gene: TRBJ1-4
abundance: many
v_gene: TRBV29-1
CDR3aa: CSVEGTQEKLFF
CDR3nt: TGCAGCGTTGAAGGGACACAGGAAAAACTGTTTTTT

d_gene: -
len: 13
j_gene: TRBJ2-7
abundance: many
v_gene: TRBV11-2
CDR3aa: CASSPDSSYEQYF
CDR3nt: TGTGCCAGCAGCCCGGACAGTTCCTACGAGCAGTACTTC

d_gene: -
len: 13
j_gene: TRBJ1-3
abundance: many
v_gene: TRBV9
CDR3aa: CASSVGDGNTIYF
CDR3nt: TGTGCCAGCAGCGTAGGGGACGGAAACACCATATATTTT

d_gene: -
len: 14
j_gene: TRBJ1-3
abundance: many
v_gene: TRBV20-1
CDR3aa: CSARDLQGLDTIYF
CDR3nt: TGCAGTGCTAGAGATCTTCAGGGTTTGGACACCATATATTTT

d_gene: -
len: 15
j_gene: TRBJ2-7
abundance: many
v_gene: TRBV7-9
CDR3aa: CASSFGLPFQDEQYF
CDR3nt: TGTGCCAGCAGCTTCGGCCTACCGTTTCAGGACGAGCAGTACTTC

d_gene: TRBD1
len: 17
j_gene: TRBJ1-3
abundance: many
v_gene: TRBV7-8
CDR3aa: CASSSMRRQGSGNTIYF
CDR3nt: TGTGCCAGCAGCTCAATGCGGAGACAGGGCTCTGGAAACACCATATATTTT

d_gene: -
len: 13
j_gene: TRBJ2-1
abundance: many
v_gene: TRBV5-1
CDR3aa: CASRMQGHNEQFF
CDR3nt: TGCGCCAGCAGAATGCAGGGCCACAATGAGCAGTTCTTC

d_gene: TRBD1
len: 16
j_gene: TRBJ2-7
abundance: many
v_gene: TRBV5-5
CDR3aa: CASSLSDRDFSYEQYF
CDR3nt: TGTGCCAGCAGCTTGTCGGACAGGGATTTCTCCTACGAGCAGTACTTC

d_gene: TRBD2
len: 15
j_gene: TRBJ2-3
abundance: few
v_gene: TRBV20-1
CDR3aa: CSARNPGLATDTQYF
CDR3nt: TGCAGTGCCCGTAACCCGGGACTAGCAACAGATACGCAGTATTTT

d_gene: -
len: 15
j_gene: TRBJ1-4
abundance: many
v_gene: TRBV5-5
CDR3aa: CASSLEGALSEKLFF
CDR3nt: TGTGCCAGCAGCTTGGAAGGGGCCCTTAGTGAAAAACTGTTTTTT

d_gene: -
len: 17
j_gene: TRBJ2-5
abundance: many
v_gene: TRBV19
CDR3aa: CASSIAFSGQRQETQYF
CDR3nt: TGTGCCAGTAGTATCGCTTTTTCGGGTCAGAGACAAGAGACCCAGTACTTC

d_gene: TRBD2
len: 17
j_gene: TRBJ2-2
abundance: many
v_gene: TRBV20-1
CDR3aa: CSARDLTSGVNTGELFF
CDR3nt: TGCAGTGCTAGAGATTTGACTAGCGGGGTGAACACCGGGGAGCTGTTTTTT

d_gene: -
len: 14
j_gene: TRBJ2-1
abundance: -
v_gene: TRBV5-1
CDR3aa: CASSLGGGPHEQFF
CDR3nt: TGCGCCAGCAGCTTGGGGGGGGGGCCCCATGAGCAGTTCTTC

d_gene: -
len: 13
j_gene: TRBJ2-1
abundance: many
v_gene: TRBV6-1
CDR3aa: CASSEIGGYEQFF
CDR3nt: TGTGCCAGCAGTGAAATCGGGGGCTATGAGCAGTTCTTC

d_gene: -
len: 14
j_gene: TRBJ1-1
abundance: many
v_gene: TRBV6-1
CDR3aa: CASSATGTRAEAFF
CDR3nt: TGTGCCAGCAGTGCTACTGGGACGAGGGCTGAAGCTTTCTTT

d_gene: -
len: 15
j_gene: TRBJ1-6
abundance: -
v_gene: TRBV20-1
CDR3aa: CSARAIGVYNSPLHF
CDR3nt: TGCAGTGCTAGAGCCATTGGGGTCTATAATTCACCCCTCCACTTT

d_gene: -
len: 14
j_gene: TRBJ2-2
abundance: many
v_gene: TRBV12-3/TRBV12-4
CDR3aa: CASSSGRDTGELFF
CDR3nt: TGTGCCAGCAGTTCGGGCAGGGACACCGGGGAGCTGTTTTTT

d_gene: -
len: 13
j_gene: TRBJ1-2
abundance: many
v_gene: TRBV5-1
CDR3aa: CASSLGRGDGYTF
CDR3nt: TGCGCCAGCAGCTTGGGTAGGGGAGATGGCTACACCTTC

d_gene: -
len: 13
j_gene: TRBJ2-3
abundance: many
v_gene: TRBV20-1
CDR3aa: CSLPRGWTDTQYF
CDR3nt: TGCAGCCTTCCTCGAGGGTGGACAGATACGCAGTATTTT

d_gene: TRBD1
len: 19
j_gene: TRBJ1-2
abundance: -
v_gene: TRBV3-1
CDR3aa: CASSQEGGTGDSFNYGYTF
CDR3nt: TGTGCCAGCAGCCAAGAGGGGGGGACAGGTGACTCTTTCAACTATGGCTACACCTTC

d_gene: -
len: 14
j_gene: TRBJ1-3
abundance: many
v_gene: TRBV7-6
CDR3aa: CASSSLAEGNTIYF
CDR3nt: TGTGCCAGCAGCTCCCTGGCAGAAGGAAACACCATATATTTT

d_gene: TRBD2
len: 16
j_gene: TRBJ2-1
abundance: many
v_gene: TRBV5-1
CDR3aa: CASSLGAGGFYNEQFF
CDR3nt: TGCGCCAGCAGCTTGGGGGCCGGGGGGTTCTACAATGAGCAGTTCTTC

d_gene: -
len: 17
j_gene: TRBJ2-5
abundance: -
v_gene: TRBV20-1
CDR3aa: CSVRGQAPGFGGETQYF
CDR3nt: TGCAGTGTTAGGGGCCAGGCTCCGGGCTTCGGGGGAGAGACCCAGTACTTC